Presented here are 22 T cell receptor beta chains from one specimen sequenced in a study of control samples from healthy donors and cancer patients. Measured with immunoSEQ multiplex PCR; TCRdb has only the in-frame clones, and not every one. The sample contains some 100,000 clones, more than 80% of which appear only once. Sequencing was performed on blood. The receptors derive from a man aged 18 to 29 in good health.

The chain links TRBV5-4 to TRBJ2-1; D unclear. CDR3 length equals 12 residues. V was shortened by 3 bases and J by 7 bases, with 8 bases between the two germline ends. Germline CDR1 is SGHNT and CDR2 is YYREEE (reference sequence). The CDR3 region is CASSSIRNEQFF. The CDR3, as DNA: TGTGCCAGCAGCTCGATTAGGAATGAGCAGTTCTTC.

In DNA form, the CDR3 reads TGTGCCTGGAGTGTAGGACCTGGCCGCAATCAGCCCCAGCATTTT. Translation: CAWSVGPGRNQPQHF. This chain joins TRBV30 and TRBJ1-5; D not certain. This CDR3 contains 15 residues. The ends were cut back, 0 bases at V and 2 bases at J, with 11 bases in the middle. Germline V CDR1 and CDR2: GTSNPN, SVGIG (reference sequence).

V usage is TRBV4-1 and J usage is TRBJ2-1; possibly TRBD2 for D (5 bases). The germline CDR1 and CDR2 sequences are MGHRA and YSYEKL. The CDR3 is 17 amino acids. Trimming removed 1 base at V and 0 bases at J, with 13 bases between. The CDR3 loop reads CASSQVFPGNSYNEQFF. The CDR3 DNA follows: TGCGCCAGCAGCCAAGTGTTTCCGGGGAACTCCTACAATGAGCAGTTCTTC.

This clone was seen once. This chain joins TRBV5-1 and TRBJ2-1; 8 bases agree with TRBD2. The CDR3 covers 15 residues. V shed 1 base and J 6 bases; nucleotides not matched to a gene: 6. Germline values: CDR1 SGHRS, CDR2 YFSETQ. CDR3 loop: CASSLMAGGSNEQFF. The DNA for the CDR3 is TGCGCCAGCAGCTTGATGGCGGGGGGCAGCAATGAGCAGTTCTTC.

The chain combines TRBV6-5 with TRBJ1-2; TRBD1 aligns across 9 bases. The V and J ends lost 7 bases and 3 bases, in that order; junction bases with no gene match: 9. Germline V gives CDR1 MNHEY, CDR2 SVGAGI. The CDR3 is made up of 15 amino acids. This CDR3 is CASIPKWTGDYGYTF. In DNA form, the CDR3 reads TGTGCCAGCATTCCGAAGTGGACAGGGGACTATGGCTACACCTTC.

The rearrangement uses TRBV19 and TRBJ1-3; D call uncertain. CDR1 is LNHDA, CDR2 SQIVND, per germline (reference sequence). The CDR3 has 14 residues. The ends were cut back, 5 bases at V and 1 base at J, with 9 bases in the middle. CDR3 coding DNA: TGTGCCAGTAGTGGGTTGGTATCTGGAAACACCATATATTTT. As protein: CASSGLVSGNTIYF.

V usage is TRBV4-2 and J usage is TRBJ1-1; D remains ambiguous. Between the trimmed V and J ends, which lost 1 base and 1 base, there was a span of 10 bases. Germline loops: CDR1 LGHNA, CDR2 YNFKEQ. This CDR3 spans 15 amino acids. The CDR3 sequence: CASSQVIFSNTEAFF. The CDR3 bases are TGTGCCAGCAGCCAAGTAATCTTCTCGAACACTGAAGCTTTCTTT.

V gene TRBV25-1 combines with J gene TRBJ2-1; 8 bases map to TRBD2. This CDR3 region has 14 residues. Germline-derived CDR1 and CDR2 are MGHDK and SYGVNS. Trimming took 9 bases from V and 4 from J; bases not matched to a gene: 8. The CDR3 loop reads CASVGVAGYNEQFF. The DNA of the CDR3 is TGTGCCAGTGTAGGGGTAGCGGGGTACAATGAGCAGTTCTTC.

The V gene is TRBV6-6, the J gene TRBJ1-4; TRBD1 is a possible D gene (6 bases). CDR1 is MNHNY and CDR2 is SVGAGI in the germline V gene (reference sequence). Trimming stripped 5 bases from V and 5 bases from J, with 21 bases between. The CDR3 runs to 17 residues. CDR3 sequence reads: CASSPQNRVRLNEKLFF. The CDR3 bases are TGTGCCAGCAGTCCCCAAAACAGGGTTAGATTGAATGAAAAACTGTTTTTT.

This chain joins TRBV7-3 and TRBJ1-2, with D tentatively TRBD1 (5 bases). Germline lookup yields CDR1 SGHTA and CDR2 FQGTGA. The CDR3 totals 13 residues. Trimming cost V 3 bases and J 7 bases, with 12 bases left between them. CDR3 nucleotide sequence: TGTGCCAGCAGCTTCCAGGGCCAGCGTGGCTACACCTTC. This codes for CASSFQGQRGYTF.

The chain combines TRBV9 with TRBJ1-4; no reliable D call. Germline loops: CDR1 SGDLS, CDR2 YYNGEE. The CDR3 runs to 15 residues. Trimming took 1 base from V and 6 from J, leaving 13 bases between them. This CDR3 reads CASSVTGRRDEKLFF. The DNA for the CDR3 is TGTGCCAGCAGCGTAACCGGGAGACGGGATGAAAAACTGTTTTTT.

The chain joins TRBV27 to TRBJ1-1; 9 nucleotides line up with TRBD1. Germline V CDR1 and CDR2: MNHEY, SMNVEV (reference sequence). This CDR3 spans 14 amino acids. The ends lost 6 bases at V and 0 bases at J; junction bases unmatched: 2. As DNA, the CDR3 is TGTGCCAGCAGGGGACAGGGATTGAACACTGAAGCTTTCTTT. It yields the protein CASRGQGLNTEAFF.

This chain links TRBV5-5 with TRBJ1-2, with D possibly being TRBD1 (6 bases). CDR3 length equals 15 residues. Germline loops: CDR1 SGHKS, CDR2 YYEKEE (reference sequence). With 1 base removed from V and 3 bases from J, the gap between germline ends came to 13 bases. The CDR3 nucleotides are TGTGCCAGCAGCTTGCGCCTGGGGGGCGACTATGGCTACACCTTC. Translated: CASSLRLGGDYGYTF.

The chain's CDR3 is CASSVAGGTDTQYF. The CDR3 bases are TGTGCCAGCAGTGTAGCGGGAGGGACAGATACGCAGTATTTT. The chain is built from TRBV6-4 and TRBJ2-3; 11 nucleotides line up with TRBD2. The CDR3 sequence is 14 residues long. Trimming at V came to 4 bases and at J to 3 bases, leaving 0 bases not matched to a gene. CDR1 and CDR2 from the germline V gene are MRHNA and SNTAGT.

V usage is TRBV7-9 and J usage is TRBJ2-7; 12 bases agree with TRBD2. Germline V gene lookup returns CDR1 SEHNR and CDR2 FQNEAQ (reference sequence). The ends lost 2 bases at V and 2 bases at J; junction bases unmatched: 7. The CDR3 has 17 residues. The chain's CDR3 is CASSLLASGRGTYEQYF. The CDR3 coding sequence is TGTGCCAGCAGCTTACTGGCTAGCGGGAGGGGTACCTACGAGCAGTACTTC.

V usage is TRBV7-8 and J usage is TRBJ1-5; D not certain. V was pared by 3 bases and J by 4 bases, with 7 bases between. Germline loops: CDR1 SGHVS, CDR2 FQNEAQ. This CDR3 contains 13 residues. CDR3 bases: TGTGCCAGCAGCTTCGATGGGAATCAGCCCCAGCATTTT. Translation: CASSFDGNQPQHF.

This sequence joins TRBV29-1 and TRBJ2-7; TRBD1 might be the D (5 bases). The CDR3 loop spans 14 amino acids. Germline CDR1 reads SQVTM; CDR2 reads ANQGSEA. Trimming left V 5 bases short and J 4 bases short, with 18 bases between. In DNA form, the CDR3 reads TGCAGCGTTATGCCTCAGGGTAATCGGTACGAGCAGTACTTC. Translating gives CSVMPQGNRYEQYF.

The chain is built from TRBV7-9 and TRBJ1-4, with D possibly TRBD1 on 5 matching bases. Germline V gene sequence: CDR1 SEHNR, CDR2 FQNEAQ (reference sequence). CDR3 length: 14 amino acids. The V and J ends lost 4 bases and 7 bases respectively, with 13 bases between them. Here the CDR3 DNA reads TGTGCCAGCAGCTCCCCCGCTACAGGTGAAAAACTGTTTTTT. Protein sequence: CASSSPATGEKLFF.

The V gene is TRBV6-2 or TRBV6-3, the J gene TRBJ1-2, with 7 bases identical to TRBD1. CDR1 MNHEY and CDR2 SVGEGT come from the germline V gene. CDR3 length: 13 amino acids. After removal of 5 bases from V and 4 bases from J, the junction contained 4 bases not matched to a gene. CDR3 DNA sequence: TGTGCCAGCAGTCCCGGGACAGTCTATGGCTACACCTTC. Protein: CASSPGTVYGYTF.

The genes are TRBV6-5 and TRBJ2-7; TRBD2 aligns across 8 bases. The CDR3 sequence is 15 residues long. Germline loops: CDR1 MNHEY, CDR2 SVGAGI. V was pared by 2 bases and J by 5 bases, with 8 bases of the junction left unmatched. This CDR3 is CASSYKGLAGHEQYF. DNA for the CDR3: TGTGCCAGCAGTTACAAGGGCCTAGCGGGCCACGAGCAGTACTTC.

This chain's CDR3 is CATSVGFDQPQHF. The DNA for the CDR3 is TGTGCCACCAGTGTCGGGTTTGATCAGCCCCAGCATTTT. V and J are TRBV24-1 and TRBJ1-5; D unresolved. The CDR3 runs 13 residues. Trimming took off 5 bases at V and 5 bases at J, with 9 bases between the two ends. Germline CDR1 is KGHDR and CDR2 is SFDVKD.

Only one count was recorded for this clone. The gene calls are TRBV12-3 or TRBV12-4 and TRBJ2-7; 7 nucleotides line up with TRBD1. This CDR3 has 13 amino acids. With V trimmed by 6 bases and J by 9 bases, 11 bases remained unmatched. Here the CDR3 reads CASSGQVGQGQYF. In nucleotides, the CDR3 is TGTGCCAGCAGCGGACAGGTCGGGCAAGGGCAGTACTTC.